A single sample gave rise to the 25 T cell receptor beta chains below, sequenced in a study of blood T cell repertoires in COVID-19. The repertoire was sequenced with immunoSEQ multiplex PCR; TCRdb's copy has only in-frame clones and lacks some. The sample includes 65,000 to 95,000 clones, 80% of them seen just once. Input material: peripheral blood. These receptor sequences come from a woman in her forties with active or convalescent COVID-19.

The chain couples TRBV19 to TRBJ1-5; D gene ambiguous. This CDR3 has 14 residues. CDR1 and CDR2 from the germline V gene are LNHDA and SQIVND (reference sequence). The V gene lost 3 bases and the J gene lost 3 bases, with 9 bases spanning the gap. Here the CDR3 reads CASSIFGNNQPQHF. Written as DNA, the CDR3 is TGTGCCAGTAGTATCTTCGGGAACAATCAGCCCCAGCATTTT.

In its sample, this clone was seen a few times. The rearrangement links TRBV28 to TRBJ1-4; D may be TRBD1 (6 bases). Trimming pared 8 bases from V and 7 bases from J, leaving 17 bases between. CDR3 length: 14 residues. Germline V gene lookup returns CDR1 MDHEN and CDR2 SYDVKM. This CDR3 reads CASVSGTTGEKLFF. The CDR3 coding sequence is TGTGCCAGCGTCTCCGGGACGACAGGTGAAAAACTGTTTTTT.

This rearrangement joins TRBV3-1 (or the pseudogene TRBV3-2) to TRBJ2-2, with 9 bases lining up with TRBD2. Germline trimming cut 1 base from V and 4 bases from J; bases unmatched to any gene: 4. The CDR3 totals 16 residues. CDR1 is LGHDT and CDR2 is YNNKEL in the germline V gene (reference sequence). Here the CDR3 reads CASSQVSSGSTGELFF. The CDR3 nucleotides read TGTGCCAGCAGCCAAGTGAGTAGCGGGAGCACCGGGGAGCTGTTTTTT.

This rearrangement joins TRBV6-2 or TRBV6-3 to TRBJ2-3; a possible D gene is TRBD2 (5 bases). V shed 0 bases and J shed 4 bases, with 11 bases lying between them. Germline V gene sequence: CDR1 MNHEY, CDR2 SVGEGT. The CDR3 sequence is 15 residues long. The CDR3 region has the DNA TGTGCCAGCAGTTACTCTTCCGGGGAACCAGATACGCAGTATTTT. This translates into CASSYSSGEPDTQYF.

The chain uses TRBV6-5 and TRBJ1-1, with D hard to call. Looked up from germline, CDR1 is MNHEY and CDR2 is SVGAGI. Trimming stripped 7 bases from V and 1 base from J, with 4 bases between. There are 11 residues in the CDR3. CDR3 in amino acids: CASTGNTEAFF. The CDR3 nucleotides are TGTGCCAGCACGGGGAACACTGAAGCTTTCTTT.

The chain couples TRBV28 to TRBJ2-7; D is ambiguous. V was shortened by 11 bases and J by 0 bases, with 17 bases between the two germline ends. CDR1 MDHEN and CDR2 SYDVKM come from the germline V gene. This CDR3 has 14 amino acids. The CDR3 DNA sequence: TGTGCCGTCGGTGGCCTGAGGAACTCCTACGAGCAGTACTTC. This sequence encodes CAVGGLRNSYEQYF.

In DNA form, the CDR3 reads TGTGCCAGCAGTCATGACAGCTACGAGCAGTACTTC. It codes for CASSHDSYEQYF. The chain employs TRBV6-5 and TRBJ2-7, with D perhaps TRBD1 (5 bases). Germline V gene sequence: CDR1 MNHEY, CDR2 SVGAGI. Trimming cost V 5 bases and J 3 bases, with 8 bases left between them. The CDR3 consists of 12 residues.

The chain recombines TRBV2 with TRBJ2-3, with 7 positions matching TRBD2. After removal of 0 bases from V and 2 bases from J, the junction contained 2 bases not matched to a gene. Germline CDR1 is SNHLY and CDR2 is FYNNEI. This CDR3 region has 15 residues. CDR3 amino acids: CASSEAWDYTDTQYF. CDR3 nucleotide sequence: TGTGCCAGCAGTGAAGCGTGGGACTACACAGATACGCAGTATTTT.

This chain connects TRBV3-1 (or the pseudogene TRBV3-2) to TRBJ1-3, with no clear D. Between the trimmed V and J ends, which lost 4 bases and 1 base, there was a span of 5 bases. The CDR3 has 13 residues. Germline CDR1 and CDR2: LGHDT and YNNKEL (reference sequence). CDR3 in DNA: TGTGCCAGCAGCCTCAGGTCTGGAAACACCATATATTTT. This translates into CASSLRSGNTIYF.

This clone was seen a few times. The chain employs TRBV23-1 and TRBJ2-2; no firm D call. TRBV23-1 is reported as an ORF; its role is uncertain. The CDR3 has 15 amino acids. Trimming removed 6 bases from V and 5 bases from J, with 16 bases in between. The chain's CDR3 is CASRRRSKETGELFF. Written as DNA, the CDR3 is TGCGCCAGCAGGCGGCGGTCTAAGGAAACCGGGGAGCTGTTTTTT.

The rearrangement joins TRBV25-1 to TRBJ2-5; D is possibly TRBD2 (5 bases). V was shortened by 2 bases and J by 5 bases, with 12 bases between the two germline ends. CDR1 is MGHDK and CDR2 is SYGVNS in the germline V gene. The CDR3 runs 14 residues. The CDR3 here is CASSELIPGETQYF. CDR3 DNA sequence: TGTGCCAGCAGTGAACTTATTCCGGGGGAGACCCAGTACTTC.

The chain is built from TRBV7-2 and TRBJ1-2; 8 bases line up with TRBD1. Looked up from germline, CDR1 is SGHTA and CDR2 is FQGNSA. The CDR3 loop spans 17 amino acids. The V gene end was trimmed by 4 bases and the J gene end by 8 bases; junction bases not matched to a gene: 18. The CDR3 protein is CASSSPDRVKERGGYTF. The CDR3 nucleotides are TGTGCCAGCAGCTCCCCGGACAGGGTAAAGGAGAGGGGCGGCTACACCTTC. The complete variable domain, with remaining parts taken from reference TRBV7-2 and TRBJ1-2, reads GAGVSQSPSNKVTEKGKDVELRCDPISGHTALYWYRQSLGQGLEFLIYFQGNSAPDKSGLPSDRFSAERTGGSVSTLTIQRTQQEDSAVYLCASSSPDRVKERGGYTFGSGTRLTVV.

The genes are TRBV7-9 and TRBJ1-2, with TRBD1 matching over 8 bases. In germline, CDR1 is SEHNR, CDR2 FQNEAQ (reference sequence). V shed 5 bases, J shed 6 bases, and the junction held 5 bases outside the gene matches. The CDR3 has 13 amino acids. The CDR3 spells CASSHTGGNGYTF. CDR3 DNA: TGTGCCAGCAGCCATACAGGGGGAAATGGCTACACCTTC.

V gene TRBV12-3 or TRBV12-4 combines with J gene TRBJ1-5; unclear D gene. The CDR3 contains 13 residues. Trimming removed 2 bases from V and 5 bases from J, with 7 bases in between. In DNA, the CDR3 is TGTGCCAGCAGTTTATCGGTGGATCAGCCCCAGCATTTT. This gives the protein CASSLSVDQPQHF.

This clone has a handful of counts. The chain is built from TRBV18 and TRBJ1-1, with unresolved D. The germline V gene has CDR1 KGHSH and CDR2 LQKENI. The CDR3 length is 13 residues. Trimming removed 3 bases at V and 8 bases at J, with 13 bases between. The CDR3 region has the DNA TGTGCCAGCTCACCGTCACCGGGGATGGAAGCTTTCTTT. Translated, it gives CASSPSPGMEAFF.

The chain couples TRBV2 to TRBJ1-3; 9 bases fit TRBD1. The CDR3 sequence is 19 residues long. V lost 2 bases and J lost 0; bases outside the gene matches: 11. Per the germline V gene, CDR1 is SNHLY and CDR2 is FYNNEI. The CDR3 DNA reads TGTGCCAGCAGTGAACTCGCAGGGACAGGGCCTTACTCTGGAAACACCATATATTTT. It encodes CASSELAGTGPYSGNTIYF.

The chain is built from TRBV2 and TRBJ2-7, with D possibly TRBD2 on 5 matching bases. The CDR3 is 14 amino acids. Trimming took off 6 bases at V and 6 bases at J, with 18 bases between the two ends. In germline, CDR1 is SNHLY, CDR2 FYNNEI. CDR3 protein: CASSGGRVDREQYF. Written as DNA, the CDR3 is TGTGCCAGCAGCGGAGGTAGGGTCGACCGCGAGCAGTACTTC.

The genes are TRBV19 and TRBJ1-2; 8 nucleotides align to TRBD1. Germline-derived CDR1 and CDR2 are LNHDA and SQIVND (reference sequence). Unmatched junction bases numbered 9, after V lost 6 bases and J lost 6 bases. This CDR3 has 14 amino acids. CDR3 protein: CASRIGAGGDGYTF. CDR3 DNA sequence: TGTGCCAGTAGGATCGGGGCAGGGGGCGATGGCTACACCTTC.

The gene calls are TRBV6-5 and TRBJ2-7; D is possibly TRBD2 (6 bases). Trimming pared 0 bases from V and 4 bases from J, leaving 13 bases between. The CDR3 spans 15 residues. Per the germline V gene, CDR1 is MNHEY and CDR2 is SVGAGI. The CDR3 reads CASSYSALAGYEQYF. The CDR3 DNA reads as TGTGCCAGCAGTTACTCGGCACTAGCAGGGTACGAGCAGTACTTC.

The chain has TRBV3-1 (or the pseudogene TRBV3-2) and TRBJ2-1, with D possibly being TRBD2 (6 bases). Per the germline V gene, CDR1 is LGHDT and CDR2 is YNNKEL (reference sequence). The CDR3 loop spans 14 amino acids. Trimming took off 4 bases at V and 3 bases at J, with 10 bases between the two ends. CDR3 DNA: TGTGCCAGCAGCCCGGGACTTTACTACAATGAGCAGTTCTTC. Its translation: CASSPGLYYNEQFF.

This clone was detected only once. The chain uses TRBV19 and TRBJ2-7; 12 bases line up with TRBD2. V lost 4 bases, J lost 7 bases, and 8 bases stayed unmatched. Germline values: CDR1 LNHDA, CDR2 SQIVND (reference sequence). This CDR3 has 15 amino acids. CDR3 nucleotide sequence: TGTGCCAGTAGTACCCGGACTAGCGGGAAGGGGGAGCAGTACTTC. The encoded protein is CASSTRTSGKGEQYF. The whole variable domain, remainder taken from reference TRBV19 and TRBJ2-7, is DGGITQSPKYLFRKEGQNVTLSCEQNLNHDAMYWYRQDPGQGLRLIYYSQIVNDFQKGDIAEGYSVSREKKESFPLTVTSAQKNPTAFYLCASSTRTSGKGEQYFGPGTRLTVT.

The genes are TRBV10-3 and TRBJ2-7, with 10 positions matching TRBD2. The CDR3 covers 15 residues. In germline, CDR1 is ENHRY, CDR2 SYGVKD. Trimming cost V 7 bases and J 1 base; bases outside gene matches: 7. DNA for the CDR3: TGTGCCATCAAAAGGCCACTAGCGGGATCCTACGAGCAGTACTTC. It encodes CAIKRPLAGSYEQYF.

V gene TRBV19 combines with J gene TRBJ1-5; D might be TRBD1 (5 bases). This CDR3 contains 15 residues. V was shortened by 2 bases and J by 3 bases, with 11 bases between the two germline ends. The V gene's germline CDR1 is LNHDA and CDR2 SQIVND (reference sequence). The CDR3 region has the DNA TGTGCCAGTAGTATACAGGGAGGGAACAATCAGCCCCAGCATTTT. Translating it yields CASSIQGGNNQPQHF. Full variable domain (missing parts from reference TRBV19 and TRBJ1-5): DGGITQSPKYLFRKEGQNVTLSCEQNLNHDAMYWYRQDPGQGLRLIYYSQIVNDFQKGDIAEGYSVSREKKESFPLTVTSAQKNPTAFYLCASSIQGGNNQPQHFGDGTRLSIL.

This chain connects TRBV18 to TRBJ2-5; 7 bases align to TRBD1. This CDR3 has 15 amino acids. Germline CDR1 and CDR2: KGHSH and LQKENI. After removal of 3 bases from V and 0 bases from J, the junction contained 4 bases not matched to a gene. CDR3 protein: CASSPQQGHQETQYF. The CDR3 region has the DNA TGTGCCAGCTCACCCCAACAGGGGCACCAAGAGACCCAGTACTTC.

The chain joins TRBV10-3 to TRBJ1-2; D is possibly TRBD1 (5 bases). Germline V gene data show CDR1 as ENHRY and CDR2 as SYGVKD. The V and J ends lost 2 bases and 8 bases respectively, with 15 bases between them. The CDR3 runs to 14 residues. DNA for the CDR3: TGTGCCATCAGTGAGGGGGGGGATCTGGCAGGCTACACCTTC. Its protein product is CAISEGGDLAGYTF.